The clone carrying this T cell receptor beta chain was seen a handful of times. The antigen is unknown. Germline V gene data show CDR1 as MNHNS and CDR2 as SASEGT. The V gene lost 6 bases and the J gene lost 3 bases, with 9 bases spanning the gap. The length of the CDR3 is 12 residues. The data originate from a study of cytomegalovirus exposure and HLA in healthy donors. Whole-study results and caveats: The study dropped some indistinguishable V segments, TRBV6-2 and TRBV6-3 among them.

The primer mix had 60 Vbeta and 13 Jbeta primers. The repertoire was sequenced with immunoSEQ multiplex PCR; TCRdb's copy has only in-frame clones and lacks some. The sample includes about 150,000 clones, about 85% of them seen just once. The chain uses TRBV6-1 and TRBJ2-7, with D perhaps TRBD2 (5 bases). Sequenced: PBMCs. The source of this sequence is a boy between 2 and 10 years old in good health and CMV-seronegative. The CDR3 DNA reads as TGTGCCAGCAGCCAAACTAGCTACGAGCAGTACTTC. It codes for CASSQTSYEQYF.